This is a list of T cell receptor beta chains from one sample in a study of blood T cell repertoires in COVID-19. Assay: immunoSEQ multiplex PCR; the TCRdb copy retains only in-frame clones and omits some. The sample shows about 150,000 clones, approximately 80% of them seen only once. The sample comprised peripheral blood. These receptors were obtained from a woman aged 55-69 years with COVID-19, enrolled during active disease. Both conserved end residues are part of each CDR3. Fields, in order: J gene, D gene, V gene, clone size, CDR3 DNA, CDR3 protein. D genes are given only for firm matches. Not all rows give a size; the values are once, few, many and, for expanded clones, a class.

TRBJ1-1 TRBD1 TRBV3-1/TRBV3-2 - TGTGCCATCGCCGCAGGGGGCAGGTCTGAAGCTTTCTTT CAIAAGGRSEAFF
TRBJ1-5 - TRBV7-9 - TGTGCCAGCAGCTTAGACGCAGGCCATCAGCCCCAGCATTTT CASSLDAGHQPQHF
TRBJ2-5 TRBD1 TRBV11-3 - TGTGCCAGCAGTTTTGGACAGGGCCAAGAGACCCAGTACTTC CASSFGQGQETQYF
TRBJ1-1 TRBD1 TRBV7-8 - TGTGCCAGCAGCCAAGGACAGGGGAGCGATAACACTGAAGCTTTCTTT CASSQGQGSDNTEAFF
TRBJ1-4 - TRBV19 - TGTGCCAGTAGTACCCTAAGGACAGTTTCAAATGAAAAACTGTTTTTT CASSTLRTVSNEKLFF
TRBJ2-7 - TRBV7-2 - TGTGCCAGCAGCTTAGAGGTGACAGCCAACGAGCAGTACTTC CASSLEVTANEQYF
TRBJ2-5 TRBD2 TRBV2 - TGTGCCAGCAGTTGGGGGACTAGCGGGGGAGAGACCCAGTACTTC CASSWGTSGGETQYF
TRBJ1-3 - TRBV9 - TGTGCCAGCAGCGTAGAGTCAGGGGCTGTAAACACCATATATTTT CASSVESGAVNTIYF
TRBJ1-5 - TRBV18 - TGTGCCAGCTCATCCCGGACAGATAGCAATCAGCCCCAGCATTTT CASSSRTDSNQPQHF
TRBJ2-3 - TRBV5-5 - TGTGCCAGCAGCTTGGACGGCGGGGGCACAGATACGCAGTATTTT CASSLDGGGTDTQYF
TRBJ1-5 TRBD1 TRBV19 - TGTGCCAGTAGTATTATCGGCAGGGGGAACAATCAGCCCCAGCATTTT CASSIIGRGNNQPQHF
TRBJ2-1 - TRBV7-3 few TGTGCCAGCAGCTTAACGACTGGCTATAACAATGAGCAGTTCTTC CASSLTTGYNNEQFF
TRBJ2-1 TRBD2 TRBV2 - TGTGCCAGCAGTCCACTAGCGGGAGGGTACGGTGAGCAGTTCTTC CASSPLAGGYGEQFF
TRBJ2-7 - TRBV14 - TGTGCCAGCAGCCATGGGGGCGACGAGCAGTACTTC CASSHGGDEQYF
TRBJ2-1 - TRBV21-1 - TGTGCCAGGAAGGGACTAGCGGGAGGGATTAGCACCAATGAGCAGTTCTTC CARKGLAGGISTNEQFF
TRBJ2-1 TRBD1 TRBV9 - TGTGCCAGCAGCCCCTGGACAGGCTCCTACAATGAGCAGTTCTTC CASSPWTGSYNEQFF
TRBJ1-3 TRBD1 TRBV6-5 once TGTGCCAGCAGTTCTCCCGGGACAGCACGAAACACCATATATTTT CASSSPGTARNTIYF
TRBJ2-2 TRBD2 TRBV6-5 - TGTGCCAGCTCGGGGGGGAACACCGGGGAGCTGTTTTTT CASSGGNTGELFF
TRBJ2-5 - TRBV7-3 - TGTGCCAGCAGCTCCAACCGTCTAGCCGCAGAGACCCAGTACTTC CASSSNRLAAETQYF
TRBJ1-1 TRBD1 TRBV5-1 few TGCGCCAGCAGCTCCCACAGGGGCCTGGACACTGAAGCTTTCTTT CASSSHRGLDTEAFF
TRBJ2-7 TRBD2 TRBV2 - TGTGCCAGCAAGGGGACTAGCGGAAGCTACGAGCAGTACTTC CASKGTSGSYEQYF
TRBJ1-5 TRBD1 TRBV5-8 - TGTGCCAGCAGCCAGGGAGACAGGGGGAAAGTACAGCCCCAGCATTTT CASSQGDRGKVQPQHF
TRBJ2-1 - TRBV29-1 - TGCAGCGTCCGCCGGGGGAGCGGGCCGCTATCCTACAATGAGCAGTTCTTC CSVRRGSGPLSYNEQFF
TRBJ2-7 TRBD2 TRBV6-5 - TGTGCCAGCAGTTACTCGACTAGCGGGAGTTACGAGCAGTACTTC CASSYSTSGSYEQYF
TRBJ2-2 TRBD1 TRBV11-2 - TGTGCCAGCAGCCTCTCTACCAGGGGGACCGGGGAGCTGTTTTTT CASSLSTRGTGELFF
TRBJ1-1 TRBD1 TRBV7-8 - TGTGCCAGCAGCTCATGGACAGGGGGCGCGGAAGCTTTCTTT CASSSWTGGAEAFF
TRBJ2-2 - TRBV3-1/TRBV3-2 - TGTGCCAGCAGACGGACAGCGAACACCGGGGAGCTGTTTTTT CASRRTANTGELFF
TRBJ1-1 - TRBV6-5 - TGTGCCAGCATAGATTTCACTGAAGCTTTCTTT CASIDFTEAFF
TRBJ1-2 - TRBV2 - TGTGCCACCTCCGGGGGACTCTCGAATTCTAACTATGGCTACACCTTC CATSGGLSNSNYGYTF